This T cell receptor beta chain derives from a study of shared clonotypes between healthy human individuals. Across the whole study: The donor group consisted of a couple of women and three men, aged 18 to 49. Study-wide results and caveats: A small donor pool kept down the genetic and exposure-history diversity that was represented.

All participating donors were Caucasian adults from Nashville, Tennessee. For this clone: Its antigen remains unknown.

This CDR3 is 13 amino acids long. V was clipped by 6 bases and J by 8 bases; unmatched bases: 7. Germline V gives CDR1 MNHEY, CDR2 SMNVEV (reference sequence). Assay used: immunoSEQ multiplex PCR; TCRdb lists only in-frame clones, some missing. Here the sample spans 2 million to 3 million clones, approximately 94% being singletons. The source material was naive CD4+ T cells from PBMCs. Subset noted: CD45RA+ positively selected. This chain uses TRBV27 with TRBJ1-2; 9 nucleotides match TRBD1. This clonotype was obtained from a man younger than 30 in good health. Some clones in this sample may be carry-over from other donors' samples. CDR3: CASRTGGESGYTF. CDR3 DNA: TGTGCCAGCAGGACAGGGGGAGAATCGGGCTACACCTTC.